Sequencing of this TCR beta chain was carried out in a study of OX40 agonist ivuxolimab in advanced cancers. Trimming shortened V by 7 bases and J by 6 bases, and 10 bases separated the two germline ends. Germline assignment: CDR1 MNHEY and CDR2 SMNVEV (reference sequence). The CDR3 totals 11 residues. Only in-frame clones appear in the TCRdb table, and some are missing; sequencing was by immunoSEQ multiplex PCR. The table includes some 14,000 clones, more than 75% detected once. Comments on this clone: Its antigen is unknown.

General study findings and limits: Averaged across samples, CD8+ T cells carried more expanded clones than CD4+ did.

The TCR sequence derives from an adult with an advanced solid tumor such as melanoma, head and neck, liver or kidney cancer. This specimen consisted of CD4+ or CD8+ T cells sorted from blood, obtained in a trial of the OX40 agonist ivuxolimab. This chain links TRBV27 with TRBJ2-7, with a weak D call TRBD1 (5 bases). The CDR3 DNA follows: TGTGCCAGCACCCAGGGTGGCGAGCAGTACTTC. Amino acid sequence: CASTQGGEQYF.